The 14 T cell receptor beta chains in this list originate from one sample, sequenced in a study of CD8 T cells in ankylosing spondylitis. MiXCR, run by TCRdb on the 5' RACE reads, gives a single entry per CDR3 protein. This table has around 250,000 distinct CDR3 sequences, over 8.5% appearing once. The sample comprised blood, either unsorted or a sorted T cell fraction (not recorded which). These receptors originate from a male donor with ankylosing spondylitis or in good health (not recorded which).

The chain couples TRBV10-1 to TRBJ2-2; D possibly uses TRBD1 or TRBD2 (5 bases each). V lost 3 bases and J lost 2, with 16 bases in between. Germline V lookup: CDR1 WNHNN, CDR2 SYGVQD (reference sequence). This CDR3 comprises 17 residues. The CDR3 nucleotides are TGCGCCAGCAGTGAAATGTTTGGGACGGCTAACACCGGGGAGCTGTTTTTT. It translates to CASSEMFGTANTGELFF.

This clonotype was picked up one time. This sequence joins TRBV29-1 and TRBJ2-1; 9 positions match TRBD2. V was clipped by 5 bases and J by 3 bases; unmatched bases: 5. Germline CDR1 reads SQVTM; CDR2 reads ANQGSEA. The CDR3 is 14 amino acids. CDR3 bases: TGCAGCGTTCATTTTAGCGGGAGCTACAATGAGCAGTTCTTC. As protein: CSVHFSGSYNEQFF.

This clonotype was counted ten times or more. CDR3 sequence (DNA): TGTGCCAGCAGCTTGCAGAGGGGCGAGACCTATGGCTACACCTTC. Translation gives CASSLQRGETYGYTF. This chain joins TRBV5-5 and TRBJ1-2; TRBD1 is a possible D gene (5 bases). CDR3 length: 15 amino acids. V was trimmed by 1 base and J by 4 bases, leaving 14 bases between them. Germline CDR1 reads SGHKS; CDR2 reads YYEKEE (reference sequence).

This chain joins TRBV9 and TRBJ2-5, with D perhaps matching TRBD1 or TRBD2 (5 bases each). The CDR3 spans 15 residues. Per germline, CDR1 SGDLS and CDR2 YYNGEE. The V gene lost 0 bases and the J gene lost 2 bases, with 11 bases spanning the gap. This chain's CDR3 is CASSVVGDSQETQYF. CDR3 coding DNA: TGTGCCAGCAGCGTAGTGGGAGACAGTCAAGAGACCCAGTACTTC.

This clonotype has a count of ten or more. This chain links TRBV20-1 with TRBJ2-1; 8 bases align to TRBD2. CDR3 length: 12 amino acids. The V segment lost 5 bases and the J segment 9 bases; nucleotides outside the gene matches: 6. Germline CDR1 and CDR2: DFQATT and SNEGSKA (reference sequence). CDR3 in DNA: TGCAGTGCTCAGACTAGCGCGAGTGAGCAGTTCTTC. This translates into CSAQTSASEQFF.

The sample holds many counts of this clonotype. The V gene is TRBV7-2, the J gene TRBJ2-2; 7 positions agree with TRBD2. The V and J ends lost 1 base and 5 bases, in that order; junction bases with no gene match: 7. Germline V gene lookup returns CDR1 SGHTA and CDR2 FQGNSA. The CDR3 has 16 residues. The CDR3 coding sequence is TGTGCCAGCAGCTTAGGTGGCGGGAGAGGTACCGGGGAGCTGTTTTTT. Translating gives CASSLGGGRGTGELFF.

This clonotype was observed a handful of times. V is TRBV12-3 or TRBV12-4 and J is TRBJ2-3; 7 bases map to TRBD2. J was trimmed by 0 bases and V by 5 bases; bases with no gene match: 5. This CDR3 spans 15 amino acids. For the CDR3, the DNA is TGTGCCAGCAGTCCGCGGGGGACTAGCACAGATACGCAGTATTTT. It translates to CASSPRGTSTDTQYF.

In this sample, this clonotype turned up once. This chain uses TRBV24-1 with TRBJ2-1, with 8 nucleotides matching TRBD1. Germline V gene sequence: CDR1 KGHDR, CDR2 SFDVKD. V shed 11 bases and J 9 bases; nucleotides not matched to a gene: 17. This CDR3 has 15 amino acids. The CDR3: CAISEGQGAVSEQFF. As DNA, the CDR3 is TGTGCCATTAGTGAAGGGCAGGGGGCTGTTAGTGAGCAGTTCTTC.

The chain recombines TRBV20-1 with TRBJ2-7; 7 bases line up with TRBD2. The V and J ends lost 1 base and 3 bases, in that order; junction bases with no gene match: 6. In germline, CDR1 is DFQATT, CDR2 SNEGSKA (reference sequence). This CDR3 is built from 14 residues. This CDR3 reads CSARAWGGYYEQYF. CDR3 nucleotide sequence: TGCAGTGCTAGAGCCTGGGGGGGGTACTACGAGCAGTACTTC.

This clonotype has only a few counts. The chain employs TRBV20-1 and TRBJ1-4, with D possibly matching TRBD1 (6 bases). Germline V gene sequence: CDR1 DFQATT, CDR2 SNEGSKA (reference sequence). Trimming left V 6 bases short and J 4 bases short, with 15 bases between. The CDR3 spans 14 residues. In DNA, the CDR3 is TGCAGTGCAACTACAGGGACCCTTAATGAAAAACTGTTTTTT. It specifies CSATTGTLNEKLFF.

The rearrangement joins TRBV6-1 to TRBJ2-1; 10 bases fit TRBD2. Germline lookup yields CDR1 MNHNS and CDR2 SASEGT. The CDR3 is made up of 17 amino acids. Unmatched junction bases numbered 11, after V lost 1 base and J lost 8 bases. This CDR3 reads CASSEGEREGQIDEQFF. The CDR3 DNA reads as TGTGCCAGCAGTGAAGGGGAGCGGGAGGGCCAAATCGATGAGCAGTTCTTC.

The sample holds many counts of this clonotype. The chain uses TRBV12-3 or TRBV12-4 and TRBJ2-2; 10 bases are a match to TRBD1. Trimming took 6 bases from V and 7 from J; bases not matched to a gene: 8. CDR3 length: 15 residues. CDR3 loop: CASSPGTGEIGELFF. CDR3 nucleotide sequence: TGTGCCAGCAGCCCTGGGACAGGGGAAATCGGGGAGCTGTTTTTT.

In its sample, this clonotype was seen many times. The chain uses TRBV7-8 and TRBJ2-7, with D uncertain. The CDR3 runs to 17 residues. Trimming shortened V by 2 bases and J by 0 bases, and 17 bases separated the two germline ends. Germline CDR1 is SGHVS and CDR2 is FQNEAQ. This CDR3 reads CASSLFGSAVNSYEQYF. CDR3 DNA: TGTGCCAGCAGCTTATTCGGCTCTGCCGTGAACTCCTACGAGCAGTACTTC.

In the case of this clonotype: A much larger clone sits a single nucleotide away, making a read error possible. The chain uses TRBV5-1 and TRBJ2-7; possible D gene TRBD1, 5 bases. The CDR3 spans 15 residues. V gave up 0 bases and J gave up 0 bases, with 10 bases separating them. The germline V gene has CDR1 SGHRS and CDR2 YFSETQ. Here the CDR3 reads CASSLEPGNSYEQYF. CDR3 sequence (DNA): TGCGCCAGCAGCTTGGAGCCAGGGAACTCCTACGAGCAGTACTTC. Full variable domain (missing parts from reference TRBV5-1 and TRBJ2-7): KAGVTQTPRYLIKTRGQQVTLSCSPISGHRSVSWYQQTPGQGLQFLFEYFSETQRNKGNFPGRFSGRQFSNSRSEMNVSTLELGDSALYLCASSLEPGNSYEQYFGPGTRLTVT.